A single sample is the source of the 25 T cell receptor beta chains below, sequenced in a study of neurological immune-mediated disorders. TCRdb re-called the 5' RACE reads with MiXCR, one entry per CDR3 protein. The repertoire holds around 38,000 distinct CDR3 sequences, with roughly 15% as singletons. The sample comprised CD4+ T cells from blood. The receptor set was obtained from a woman in her sixties or seventies with HTLV-1-associated myelopathy (HAM/TSP).

This clonotype appeared many times. The CDR3 is CASSPGLLAGGPDTQYF. The CDR3 DNA reads as TGCGCCAGCAGCCCGGGACTCCTAGCGGGGGGGCCAGATACGCAGTATTTT. The V call is TRBV5-1, the J call TRBJ2-3; 12 nucleotides line up with TRBD2. This CDR3 has 17 amino acids. With 4 bases clipped from V and 4 bases from J, the junction kept 10 bases outside the gene matches. The germline V gene encodes CDR1 SGHRS and CDR2 YFSETQ.

This clonotype was observed at least ten times. The chain employs TRBV5-6 and TRBJ1-1, with 9 bases matching TRBD1. V lost 4 bases, J lost 3 bases, and 7 bases stayed unmatched. Germline loops: CDR1 SGHDT, CDR2 YYEEEE. The CDR3 consists of 15 residues. The CDR3 loop is CASSADRGSYTEAFF. CDR3 nucleotides: TGTGCCAGCAGCGCGGACAGGGGTTCGTACACTGAAGCTTTCTTT.

This clonotype showed up many times. The chain is built from TRBV7-2 and TRBJ1-4; no definite D call. The ends were cut back, 0 bases at V and 3 bases at J, with 8 bases in the middle. Germline lookup yields CDR1 SGHTA and CDR2 FQGNSA. The CDR3 is made up of 15 amino acids. CDR3 residues: CASSLAGVANEKLFF. Here the CDR3 DNA reads TGTGCCAGCAGCTTAGCCGGGGTGGCTAATGAAAAACTGTTTTTT.

The sample holds many counts of this clonotype. The chain combines TRBV20-1 with TRBJ1-6, with 7 bases fitting TRBD1. Germline V gene lookup returns CDR1 DFQATT and CDR2 SNEGSKA (reference sequence). The CDR3 is 15 amino acids. The trim removed 0 bases at V and 9 bases at J, leaving 8 bases unmatched. The CDR3 loop reads CSARDETGLVSPLHF. Written as DNA, the CDR3 is TGCAGTGCTAGAGACGAGACAGGGTTGGTTTCACCCCTCCACTTT.

This clonotype occurred many times. This chain connects TRBV5-1 to TRBJ1-3; D is unclear. The V end was cut by 0 bases, the J end by 0 bases, with 4 bases between. The CDR3 totals 14 residues. The germline V gene encodes CDR1 SGHRS and CDR2 YFSETQ. The CDR3 reads CASSLVASGNTIYF. The CDR3 bases are TGCGCCAGCAGCTTGGTGGCCTCTGGAAACACCATATATTTT. Full variable domain (outside the CDR3, taken from reference TRBV5-1 and TRBJ1-3): KAGVTQTPRYLIKTRGQQVTLSCSPISGHRSVSWYQQTPGQGLQFLFEYFSETQRNKGNFPGRFSGRQFSNSRSEMNVSTLELGDSALYLCASSLVASGNTIYFGEGSWLTVV.

Ten or more counts support this clonotype. The rearrangement uses TRBV19 and TRBJ1-1, with D unresolved. The CDR3 spans 15 residues. Between the trimmed V and J ends, which lost 0 bases and 1 base, there was a span of 9 bases. Per the germline V gene, CDR1 is LNHDA and CDR2 is SQIVND (reference sequence). CDR3 in amino acids: CASSIEGGRNTEAFF. The CDR3 nucleotides are TGTGCCAGTAGTATAGAAGGAGGGCGGAACACTGAAGCTTTCTTT. Together with reference TRBV19 and TRBJ1-1, the CDR3 gives the full variable domain: DGGITQSPKYLFRKEGQNVTLSCEQNLNHDAMYWYRQDPGQGLRLIYYSQIVNDFQKGDIAEGYSVSREKKESFPLTVTSAQKNPTAFYLCASSIEGGRNTEAFFGQGTRLTVV.

In this sample, this clonotype turned up many times. The CDR3 sequence is CASSQDQEGRGYTF. In nucleotides, the CDR3 is TGCGCCAGCAGCCAAGATCAGGAGGGGCGCGGCTACACCTTC. The V gene is TRBV4-1, the J gene TRBJ1-2, with D perhaps matching TRBD1 (5 bases). Germline CDR1 and CDR2: MGHRA and YSYEKL. CDR3 size: 14 residues. Trimming removed 0 bases at V and 8 bases at J, with 13 bases between.

The chain couples TRBV6-5 to TRBJ2-3, with 9 positions matching TRBD1. V dropped 5 bases and J dropped 2; count of bases not matched to a gene: 8. In germline, CDR1 is MNHEY, CDR2 SVGAGI. The CDR3 runs to 16 residues. The CDR3 DNA is TGTGCCAGCAGTCTAACAGGGGGCTCCTCCACAGATACGCAGTATTTT. Its protein is CASSLTGGSSTDTQYF.

This clonotype was observed at least ten times. The chain combines TRBV10-3 with TRBJ1-2, with TRBD1 matching 7 bases. This CDR3 region has 13 residues. Germline V gene sequence: CDR1 ENHRY, CDR2 SYGVKD. Losses at the gene ends were 3 bases for V and 7 bases for J; bases not matched to a gene: 5. CDR3 sequence (DNA): TGTGCCATCAGTGATCGAGGGGGCGGTGGCTACACCTTC. Translation: CAISDRGGGGYTF.

The chain employs TRBV5-1 and TRBJ2-3, with D possibly being TRBD1 (5 bases). Germline CDR1 reads SGHRS; CDR2 reads YFSETQ. This CDR3 contains 14 residues. V shed 4 bases and J shed 1 base, with 10 bases lying between them. The CDR3 DNA is TGCGCCAGCAGCCCGGACACTCGCACAGATACGCAGTATTTT. It codes for CASSPDTRTDTQYF.

There are many counts of this clonotype. The chain couples TRBV7-2 to TRBJ2-3; D may match TRBD1 or TRBD2 (5 bases each). V shed 3 bases and J shed 6 bases, with 10 bases lying between them. This CDR3 is 13 amino acids long. The germline CDR1 and CDR2 sequences are SGHTA and FQGNSA. As DNA, the CDR3 is TGTGCCAGCAGCTTGGGACCGAGGGATACGCAGTATTTT. As protein: CASSLGPRDTQYF.

This clonotype was detected a few times. The V and J genes are TRBV6-5 and TRBJ2-2; D may correspond to TRBD1 or TRBD2 (5 bases each). V dropped 5 bases and J dropped 13 bases, with 20 bases sitting between them. From germline, CDR1 is MNHEY and CDR2 SVGAGI. The CDR3 has 14 residues. CDR3 sequence (DNA): TGTGCCAGCAGTCACCGGGGCTTTACACCGGGGCTGTTTTTT. Translation: CASSHRGFTPGLFF.

This clonotype came up many times. J is TRBJ1-2 and V is TRBV5-1; D ambiguous. The V end lost 0 bases, the J end lost 2 bases, and 5 bases lay between the germline ends. This CDR3 has 13 residues. Germline loops: CDR1 SGHRS, CDR2 YFSETQ. The CDR3 sequence is CASSLAGNYGYTF. As DNA, the CDR3 is TGCGCCAGCAGCTTGGCGGGAAACTATGGCTACACCTTC. The variable domain in full, completed from reference TRBV5-1 and TRBJ1-2, reads KAGVTQTPRYLIKTRGQQVTLSCSPISGHRSVSWYQQTPGQGLQFLFEYFSETQRNKGNFPGRFSGRQFSNSRSEMNVSTLELGDSALYLCASSLAGNYGYTFGSGTRLTVV.

This clonotype was seen at least ten times. The rearrangement joins TRBV6-6 to TRBJ1-5; D is unresolved. V lost 6 bases, J lost 0 bases, and 21 bases lay in between. Germline-derived CDR1 and CDR2 are MNHNY and SVGAGI (reference sequence). The CDR3 consists of 18 residues. CDR3 in DNA: TGTGCCAGCAGGGATAACAGAGGTTCCCTGAATAGCAATCAGCCCCAGCATTTT. Protein sequence: CASRDNRGSLNSNQPQHF.

This clonotype showed up many times. This chain uses TRBV12-3 or TRBV12-4 with TRBJ1-5, with a possible D match to TRBD1 (6 bases). The CDR3 covers 15 residues. The V end lost 4 bases, the J end lost 7 bases, and 17 bases lay between the germline ends. Here the CDR3 reads CASSYGAYRAQPQHF. Written as DNA, the CDR3 is TGTGCCAGCAGTTATGGGGCCTACAGGGCCCAGCCCCAGCATTTT.

This clonotype occurred many times. The chain is built from TRBV20-1 and TRBJ1-5; D is unresolved. The CDR3 is 12 residues long. V was shortened by 3 bases and J by 3 bases, with 6 bases between the two germline ends. Germline V gene lookup returns CDR1 DFQATT and CDR2 SNEGSKA (reference sequence). In DNA form, the CDR3 reads TGCAGTGCTAGTCAGTTCAATCAGCCCCAGCATTTT. Its protein is CSASQFNQPQHF.

This clonotype has a count of ten or more. The chain combines TRBV7-9 with TRBJ1-1; D remains ambiguous. V was cut by 4 bases and J by 0 bases, with 3 bases left in between. Germline CDR1 and CDR2: SEHNR and FQNEAQ (reference sequence). This CDR3 contains 12 residues. The CDR3 spells CASSWVNTEAFF. In nucleotides, the CDR3 is TGTGCCAGCAGCTGGGTGAACACTGAAGCTTTCTTT.

This clonotype was counted ten times or more. The chain combines TRBV7-8 with TRBJ1-4; no firm D call. Germline CDR1 SGHVS, CDR2 FQNEAQ. The CDR3 has 17 amino acids. V was pared by 4 bases and J by 4 bases, with 19 bases between. CDR3 loop: CASSSTSLISVNEKLFF. The CDR3 nucleotides are TGTGCCAGCAGCTCAACCTCATTGATTTCTGTTAATGAAAAACTGTTTTTT.

This clonotype was seen at least ten times. This chain links TRBV12-3 or TRBV12-4 with TRBJ2-1; 9 bases are shared with TRBD1. The CDR3 has 15 residues. The V gene end was trimmed by 5 bases and the J gene end by 5 bases; junction bases not matched to a gene: 7. The CDR3 is CASSPPGQGNNEQFF. CDR3 sequence (DNA): TGTGCCAGCAGTCCCCCGGGACAGGGCAACAATGAGCAGTTCTTC.

This clonotype was counted many times. This rearrangement joins TRBV19 to TRBJ2-7; D is perhaps TRBD1 (7 bases). V dropped 2 bases and J dropped 3 bases, with 14 bases sitting between them. Germline CDR1 reads LNHDA; CDR2 reads SQIVND (reference sequence). The CDR3 extends over 15 amino acids. The CDR3 nucleotides read TGTGCCAGTAGTATAATCTCCAGGGGGGTCTACGAGCAGTACTTC. It translates to CASSIISRGVYEQYF.

This clonotype was recorded many times. The chain carries TRBV5-1 and TRBJ2-1, with 7 bases fitting TRBD2. V was clipped by 4 bases and J by 5 bases; unmatched bases: 9. Germline V gives CDR1 SGHRS, CDR2 YFSETQ. The length of the CDR3 is 15 residues. The CDR3 here is CASSIGLDSNNEQFF. CDR3 sequence (DNA): TGCGCCAGCAGCATCGGACTAGACTCGAACAATGAGCAGTTCTTC.

This clonotype showed up many times. The chain combines TRBV7-8 with TRBJ2-2; tentatively, D is TRBD1 or TRBD2 (7 bases each). V lost 4 bases to trimming and J lost 0 bases, with 18 bases between them. Germline V gives CDR1 SGHVS, CDR2 FQNEAQ. There are 18 residues in the CDR3. The CDR3 sequence: CASSYIARGGPNTGELFF. Written as DNA, the CDR3 is TGTGCCAGCAGCTACATAGCCAGGGGGGGCCCGAACACCGGGGAGCTGTTTTTT.

This clonotype came up many times. The gene calls are TRBV10-3 and TRBJ1-4, with D perhaps TRBD1 (5 bases). V lost 4 bases to trimming and J lost 6 bases, with 12 bases between them. The CDR3 is 14 residues long. CDR1 and CDR2 (germline): ENHRY, SYGVKD. CDR3 in DNA: TGTGCCATCAGTGCGGGACGGTGGGATGAAAAACTGTTTTTT. This sequence encodes CAISAGRWDEKLFF.

This clonotype was seen ten or more times. V and J are TRBV3-1 and TRBJ1-4; D is possibly TRBD1 (6 bases). Trimming stripped 3 bases from V and 4 bases from J, with 12 bases between. CDR1 is LGHDT and CDR2 is YNNKEL in the germline V gene (reference sequence). This CDR3 contains 15 residues. The CDR3: CASSQGATGNEKLFF. Here the CDR3 DNA reads TGTGCCAGCAGCCAGGGGGCGACGGGTAATGAAAAACTGTTTTTT.

This clonotype was recorded many times. Written as DNA, the CDR3 is TGCGCCAGCAGTGCGGCCGGTACAGATACGCAGTATTTT. This codes for CASSAAGTDTQYF. The V gene is TRBV10-1, the J gene TRBJ2-3, with D hard to call. This CDR3 region has 13 residues. Germline V CDR1 and CDR2: WNHNN, SYGVQD (reference sequence). Trimming shortened V by 4 bases and J by 3 bases, and 8 bases separated the two germline ends.